The T cell receptor beta chain described here comes from a study of regulatory T cells in long-lasting Graves disease. Study background: Newly diagnosed Graves' patients took antithyroid drugs under 3 months.

Arm-PCR of CDR3 regions and iRepertoire HTBI primers were used to build TCR beta libraries. Each CDR3 protein gets one entry after TCRdb re-called the multiplex PCR reads with MiXCR. The table records some 560,000 distinct CDR3 sequences, about 16% of them present only once. Time point here: newly diagnosed GD, antithyroid drugs for less than 3 months. Following extraction of RNA from PBMCs, that RNA was used to make the TCR library. Study outcomes and limitations: The persistent group shared about 2,500 public clonotypes, more than the approximately 970 shared by new patients. TRBV28, TRBJ1-2 and TRBJ2-5 emerged as the favored segments in persistent disease.

The CDR3 length is 12 residues. CDR1 is SNHLY, CDR2 FYNNEI, per germline. Trimming pared 4 bases from V and 6 bases from J, leaving 9 bases between. On this clonotype itself: Its antigen is unknown.

This same sample was also taken into another study, of T cells in Graves' hyperthyroidism and ophthalmopathy. That source adds: First-round RT-PCR of the TCR CDR3 relied on the HTBI primer set.

The specimen comprised peripheral blood mononuclear cells (PBMCs), sampled at new diagnosis, from a patient treated with antithyroid drugs. This TCR was recovered from a middle-aged woman with Graves disease. V gene TRBV2 combines with J gene TRBJ1-1; the D is unclear. The CDR3 here is CASSAGRPEAFF. DNA for the CDR3: TGTGCCAGCAGTGCGGGTCGCCCTGAAGCTTTCTTT. Full variable domain (rest looked up from reference TRBV2 and TRBJ1-1): EPEVTQTPSHQVTQMGQEVILRCVPISNHLYFYWYRQILGQKVEFLVSFYNNEISEKSEIFDDQFSVERPDGSNFTLKIRSTKLEDSAMYFCASSAGRPEAFFGQGTRLTVV.